The 23 T cell receptor beta chains listed next were all sequenced from one sample in a study of circulating and synovial CD4+ cells in juvenile arthritis. Assay: immunoSEQ multiplex PCR; the TCRdb copy retains only in-frame clones and omits some. In the table there are around 31,000 clones, around 95% of which are singletons. Sample: CD4+ T cells from blood. Source of these receptors: a human donor with juvenile idiopathic arthritis.

J is TRBJ1-2 and V is TRBV5-4; 7 positions agree with TRBD1. The CDR3 spans 15 residues. J lost 4 bases, V lost 0 bases, and 6 bases had no gene match. From germline, CDR1 is SGHNT and CDR2 YYREEE (reference sequence). This chain's CDR3 is CASSLVGSGGYGYTF. The CDR3 DNA is TGTGCCAGCAGCTTGGTCGGGTCAGGGGGCTATGGCTACACCTTC.

The rearrangement links TRBV7-6 to TRBJ2-2; TRBD1 is a possible D gene (6 bases). The V and J ends lost 6 bases and 3 bases respectively, with 17 bases between them. The CDR3 length is 16 residues. Germline lookup yields CDR1 SGHVS and CDR2 FNYEAQ. The CDR3, as DNA: TGTGCCAGCAGAGGAGGTGGACAGCGGCACACCGGGGAGCTGTTTTTT. Residues: CASRGGGQRHTGELFF.

The CDR3 coding sequence is TGTGCCAGCAGCCGTAACACTGAAGCTTTCTTT. Translating gives CASSRNTEAFF. The chain uses TRBV6-5 and TRBJ1-1; no firm D call. Looked up from germline, CDR1 is MNHEY and CDR2 is SVGAGI. The ends were cut back, 6 bases at V and 2 bases at J, with 4 bases in the middle. This CDR3 comprises 11 residues.

The chain has TRBV7-9 and TRBJ2-2; 10 nucleotides align to TRBD2. The CDR3 extends over 15 amino acids. V was pared by 5 bases and J by 3 bases, with 3 bases of the junction left unmatched. Germline values: CDR1 SEHNR, CDR2 FQNEAQ (reference sequence). Here the CDR3 DNA reads TGTGCCAGCAGCGCAAGCGGGAGGGACACCGGGGAGCTGTTTTTT. It specifies CASSASGRDTGELFF.

This rearrangement joins TRBV5-1 to TRBJ2-5; 8 bases match TRBD2. TRBJ2-7 explains the end of the DNA better; the J call may be wrong. The CDR3 runs 15 residues. Germline V gene lookup returns CDR1 SGHRS and CDR2 YFSETQ. Here the CDR3 reads CASSYGTRGTYEQYF. DNA for the CDR3: TGCGCCAGCAGCTACGGGACTAGGGGGACCTACGAGCAGTACTTC.

The J gene is TRBJ1-4, the V gene TRBV30; maybe TRBD1 (5 bases). CDR1 GTSNPN and CDR2 SVGIG come from the germline V gene (reference sequence). The V end lost 4 bases, the J end lost 8 bases, and 14 bases lay between the germline ends. This CDR3 contains 13 residues. Written as DNA, the CDR3 is TGTGCCTGGACGGGGGAGGTGGGGGAAAAACTGTTTTTT. Translation gives CAWTGEVGEKLFF.

The V call is TRBV27, the J call TRBJ1-4; D unclear. In germline, CDR1 is MNHEY, CDR2 SMNVEV (reference sequence). This CDR3 contains 15 residues. Trimming took off 3 bases at V and 0 bases at J, with 8 bases between the two ends. DNA for the CDR3: TGTGCCAGCAGTTTTGGCGGCGCAACTAATGAAAAACTGTTTTTT. Its translation is CASSFGGATNEKLFF.

The V call is TRBV5-4, the J call TRBJ1-2; D ambiguous. Deletions cut 1 base from V and 2 bases from J, with 9 bases between. In germline, CDR1 is SGHNT, CDR2 YYREEE (reference sequence). The CDR3 spans 14 residues. Written as DNA, the CDR3 is TGTGCCAGCAGCTTGTCTCTGGGCAACTATGGCTACACCTTC. This gives the protein CASSLSLGNYGYTF.

V is TRBV5-1 and J is TRBJ2-5; D is unresolved. CDR1 is SGHRS, CDR2 YFSETQ, per germline. V was clipped by 3 bases and J by 0 bases, with 12 bases between them. This CDR3 comprises 15 residues. CDR3: CASSSSRRDQETQYF. The CDR3 DNA reads TGCGCCAGCAGCTCTTCCAGACGGGACCAAGAGACCCAGTACTTC.

The chain couples TRBV28 to TRBJ2-1; 12 nucleotides align to TRBD2. Germline loops: CDR1 MDHEN, CDR2 SYDVKM. V shed 6 bases and J 4 bases; nucleotides not matched to a gene: 10. The CDR3 loop spans 17 amino acids. CDR3: CASRKSQGTSGYNEQFF. The CDR3 region has the DNA TGTGCCAGCAGGAAATCACAGGGGACTAGCGGGTACAATGAGCAGTTCTTC. Combining the CDR3 with reference TRBV28 and TRBJ2-1 gives the whole variable domain DVKVTQSSRYLVKRTGEKVFLECVQDMDHENMFWYRQDPGLGLRLIYFSYDVKMKEKGDIPEGYSVSREKKERFSLILESASTNQTSMYLCASRKSQGTSGYNEQFFGPGTRLTVL.

The chain links TRBV4-1 to TRBJ2-1, with TRBD1 identical over 7 bases. V trimming: 0 bases; J trimming: 1 base; junction bases outside the gene matches: 0. Germline V gene sequence: CDR1 MGHRA, CDR2 YSYEKL. This CDR3 has 15 residues. Here the CDR3 reads CASSQEQGSYNEQFF. The CDR3 bases are TGCGCCAGCAGCCAAGAACAGGGGTCCTACAATGAGCAGTTCTTC.

The chain is built from TRBV28 and TRBJ2-7, with 7 bases aligning to TRBD1. Trimming removed 4 bases from V and 2 bases from J; junction bases left unmatched: 11. The CDR3 has 16 amino acids. CDR1 is MDHEN, CDR2 SYDVKM, per germline. CDR3 DNA: TGTGCCAGCAGTTCTCCAGGGGGTCCATCCCCCTACGAGCAGTACTTC. Protein: CASSSPGGPSPYEQYF.

The chain uses TRBV13 and TRBJ1-1; no clear D gene. Germline V CDR1 and CDR2: PRHDT, FYEKMQ (reference sequence). The CDR3 covers 16 residues. Trimming pared 3 bases from V and 1 base from J, leaving 15 bases between. The CDR3 DNA is TGTGCCAGCAGCTTTCTAGTTCAAACGAGGAACACTGAAGCTTTCTTT. This gives the protein CASSFLVQTRNTEAFF.

The chain carries TRBV5-1 and TRBJ2-2; D gene unclear. Between the trimmed V and J ends, which lost 0 bases and 5 bases, there was a span of 8 bases. Germline-derived CDR1 and CDR2 are SGHRS and YFSETQ. CDR3 size: 14 residues. CDR3 protein: CASSLGSLTGELFF. The CDR3, as DNA: TGCGCCAGCAGCTTGGGATCACTAACCGGGGAGCTGTTTTTT.

The genes are TRBV7-2 and TRBJ1-6; 10 positions match TRBD1. V was clipped by 2 bases and J by 6 bases; unmatched bases: 7. The CDR3 totals 17 residues. Per the germline V gene, CDR1 is SGHTA and CDR2 is FQGNSA. DNA for the CDR3: TGTGCCAGCAGCTTAATTATAGGGACAGGGGTTAATTCACCCCTCCACTTT. Translating gives CASSLIIGTGVNSPLHF.

The chain is built from TRBV5-1 and TRBJ2-3; 8 nucleotides line up with TRBD1. V lost 2 bases and J lost 2; bases outside the gene matches: 13. Germline CDR1 and CDR2: SGHRS and YFSETQ. This CDR3 region has 18 residues. DNA of the CDR3: TGCGCCAGCAGCTTTCAGGGGGCCTCGTTTTTGTACACAGATACGCAGTATTTT. Protein product: CASSFQGASFLYTDTQYF.

V is TRBV10-1 and J is TRBJ2-7; the match to TRBD1 covers 7 bases. The CDR3 runs 16 residues. With V trimmed by 3 bases and J by 3 bases, 11 bases remained unmatched. Germline values: CDR1 WNHNN, CDR2 SYGVQD (reference sequence). The CDR3 loop is CASSDPQKGGGYEQYF. The CDR3, as DNA: TGCGCCAGCAGTGACCCTCAGAAAGGGGGCGGCTACGAGCAGTACTTC.

The chain links TRBV7-9 to TRBJ1-3; D perhaps matches TRBD1 (5 bases). CDR3 length: 13 residues. V was shortened by 5 bases and J by 2 bases, with 7 bases between the two germline ends. From germline, CDR1 is SEHNR and CDR2 FQNEAQ (reference sequence). The CDR3 is CASSRGTGNTIYF. In DNA form, the CDR3 reads TGTGCCAGCAGCAGGGGCACTGGAAACACCATATATTTT. The full variable domain, with the rest looked up from reference TRBV7-9 and TRBJ1-3, is DTGVSQNPRHKITKRGQNVTFRCDPISEHNRLYWYRQTLGQGPEFLTYFQNEAQLEKSRLLSDRFSAERPKGSFSTLEIQRTEQGDSAMYLCASSRGTGNTIYFGEGSWLTVV.

J is TRBJ2-5 and V is TRBV19; TRBD1 is a possible D gene (6 bases). Germline CDR1 and CDR2: LNHDA and SQIVND (reference sequence). The CDR3 contains 15 residues. The V and J ends lost 5 bases and 1 base respectively, with 14 bases between them. The CDR3 spells CASSPQGQFQETQYF. CDR3 nucleotides: TGTGCCAGTAGTCCCCAAGGACAGTTCCAAGAGACCCAGTACTTC. Supplemented by reference TRBV19 and TRBJ2-5, the full variable domain reads DGGITQSPKYLFRKEGQNVTLSCEQNLNHDAMYWYRQDPGQGLRLIYYSQIVNDFQKGDIAEGYSVSREKKESFPLTVTSAQKNPTAFYLCASSPQGQFQETQYFGPGTRLLVL.

CDR3 sequence (DNA): TGTGCCAGCAGTTCCCGGGCAGGGGAAGATTCACCCCTCCACTTT. The encoded protein is CASSSRAGEDSPLHF. The genes are TRBV6-5 and TRBJ1-6, with a weak D call TRBD1 (6 bases). V was pared by 4 bases and J by 8 bases, with 15 bases between. This CDR3 region has 15 residues. Germline V lookup: CDR1 MNHEY, CDR2 SVGAGI.

This sequence joins TRBV7-3 and TRBJ2-3; D call uncertain. Germline loops: CDR1 SGHTA, CDR2 FQGTGA. CDR3 length: 13 amino acids. The V end lost 5 bases, the J end lost 3 bases, and 9 bases lay between the germline ends. CDR3 DNA sequence: TGTGCCAGCAGCGACTCTACAACAGATACGCAGTATTTT. Protein: CASSDSTTDTQYF.

V gene TRBV11-2 combines with J gene TRBJ1-1, with 7 bases matching TRBD1. V lost 5 bases and J lost 5; bases outside the gene matches: 14. There are 16 residues in the CDR3. Looked up from germline, CDR1 is SGHAT and CDR2 is FQNNGV. The CDR3 DNA is TGTGCCAGCAGCCTAGGCGGCAGGGGGTTGAGGACTGAAGCTTTCTTT. It is translated as CASSLGGRGLRTEAFF.

The J gene is TRBJ2-1, the V gene TRBV9, with 7 bases aligning to TRBD2. After removal of 4 bases from V and 8 bases from J, the junction contained 24 bases not matched to a gene. This CDR3 is 19 amino acids long. Germline V gene lookup returns CDR1 SGDLS and CDR2 YYNGEE. The CDR3, as DNA: TGTGCCAGCAGCCGTCCCCGCCCAGCGGGGTACAATACGGCCCATGAGCAGTTCTTC. It encodes CASSRPRPAGYNTAHEQFF.